This TCR beta chain was documented in a study of cytomegalovirus exposure and HLA in healthy donors. Study as a whole: Around 80 million unique TCRs from HLA-typed donors were held in an early data release. Under 90% of 350 to 400 genotyped donors fell in the Caucasian-associated ancestry cluster.

Concerning this clone itself: No antigen is known for it.

The ends lost 8 bases at V and 0 bases at J; junction bases unmatched: 5. CDR1 and CDR2 (germline): MGHRA, YSYEKL. The CDR3 is 15 amino acids. In the PCR, 60 Vbeta and 13 Jbeta primers were used. Repertoires were generated with immunoSEQ multiplex PCR, while TCRdb's copy carries only in-frame clones and drops some. The sample contains more than 100,000 clones, approximately 80% of which appear only once. Whole-study findings and limits: From TCR beta sequences, most subjects' HLA-A and HLA-B alleles were reportedly predicted accurately.

Material: PBMCs. The TCR sequence derives from a human donor in good health. The chain uses TRBV4-1 and TRBJ2-4; TRBD1 aligns across 9 bases. The CDR3 coding sequence is TGCGCCAGCGGGACAGGGTTATTAGCCAAAAACATTCAGTACTTC. Amino acids: CASGTGLLAKNIQYF.